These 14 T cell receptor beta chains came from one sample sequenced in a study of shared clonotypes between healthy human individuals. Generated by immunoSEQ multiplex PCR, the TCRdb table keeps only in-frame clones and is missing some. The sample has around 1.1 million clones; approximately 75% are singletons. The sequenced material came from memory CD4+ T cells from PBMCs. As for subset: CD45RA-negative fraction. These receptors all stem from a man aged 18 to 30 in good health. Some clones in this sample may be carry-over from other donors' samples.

As DNA, the CDR3 is TGTGCCAGCTCCTTAGCCAGCTCTGGGGCCAACGTCCTGACTTTC. Its translation is CASSLASSGANVLTF. This chain links TRBV5-4 with TRBJ2-6; D remains ambiguous. V gave up 7 bases and J gave up 0 bases, with 11 bases separating them. The CDR3 spans 15 residues. In germline, CDR1 is SGHNT, CDR2 YYREEE (reference sequence).

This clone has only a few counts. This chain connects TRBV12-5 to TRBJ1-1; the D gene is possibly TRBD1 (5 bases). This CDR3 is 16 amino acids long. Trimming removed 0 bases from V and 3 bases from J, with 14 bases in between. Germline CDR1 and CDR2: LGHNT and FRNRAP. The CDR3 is CASGLVLGGIHTEAFF. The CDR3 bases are TGTGCTAGTGGTTTGGTATTGGGGGGGATACACACTGAAGCTTTCTTT.

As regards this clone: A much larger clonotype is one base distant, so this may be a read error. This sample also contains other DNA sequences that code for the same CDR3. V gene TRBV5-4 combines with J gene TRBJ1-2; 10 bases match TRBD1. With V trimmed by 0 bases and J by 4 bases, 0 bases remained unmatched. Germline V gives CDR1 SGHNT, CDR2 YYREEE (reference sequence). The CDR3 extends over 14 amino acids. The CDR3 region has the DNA TGTGCCAGCAGCTTGGGACAGGGGGCCTATGGCTACACCTTC. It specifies CASSLGQGAYGYTF.

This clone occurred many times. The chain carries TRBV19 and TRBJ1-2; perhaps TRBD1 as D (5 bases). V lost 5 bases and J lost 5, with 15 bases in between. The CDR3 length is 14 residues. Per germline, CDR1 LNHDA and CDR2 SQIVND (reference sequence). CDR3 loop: CASSVSQGGYGYTF. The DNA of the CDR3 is TGTGCCAGTAGTGTCTCCCAGGGAGGGTATGGCTACACCTTC.

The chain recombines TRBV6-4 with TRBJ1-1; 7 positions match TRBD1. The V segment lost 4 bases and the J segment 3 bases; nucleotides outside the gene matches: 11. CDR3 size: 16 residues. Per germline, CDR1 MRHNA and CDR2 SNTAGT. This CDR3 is CASSASPTGAYTEAFF. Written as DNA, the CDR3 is TGTGCCAGCAGTGCTTCCCCAACAGGGGCATACACTGAAGCTTTCTTT.

The CDR3 reads CASSPWTTNTGELFF. CDR3 nucleotide sequence: TGCGCCAGCAGCCCATGGACTACAAACACCGGGGAGCTGTTTTTT. The gene calls are TRBV4-1 and TRBJ2-2, with a tentative D call TRBD2 (6 bases). The V gene lost 4 bases and the J gene lost 2 bases, with 11 bases spanning the gap. CDR1 is MGHRA, CDR2 YSYEKL, per germline. CDR3 size: 15 residues.

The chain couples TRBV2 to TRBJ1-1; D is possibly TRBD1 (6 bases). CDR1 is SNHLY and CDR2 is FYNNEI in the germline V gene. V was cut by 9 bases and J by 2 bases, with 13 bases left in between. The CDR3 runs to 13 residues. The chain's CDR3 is CASSGETNTEAFF. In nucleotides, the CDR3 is TGTGCCAGTTCAGGGGAAACTAACACTGAAGCTTTCTTT.

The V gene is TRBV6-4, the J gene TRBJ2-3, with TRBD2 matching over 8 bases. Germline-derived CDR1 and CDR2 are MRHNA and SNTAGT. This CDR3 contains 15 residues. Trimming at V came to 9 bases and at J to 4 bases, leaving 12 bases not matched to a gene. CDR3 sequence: CASVRGGRFPDTQYF. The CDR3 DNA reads TGTGCCAGTGTTCGGGGCGGGAGGTTCCCAGATACGCAGTATTTT.

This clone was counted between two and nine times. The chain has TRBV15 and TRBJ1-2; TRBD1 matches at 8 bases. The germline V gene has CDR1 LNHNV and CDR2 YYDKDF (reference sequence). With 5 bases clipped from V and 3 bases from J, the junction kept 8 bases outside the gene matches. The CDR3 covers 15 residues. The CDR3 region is CATSRVYRGDYGYTF. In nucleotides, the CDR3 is TGTGCCACCAGCCGAGTATACAGGGGGGACTATGGCTACACCTTC.

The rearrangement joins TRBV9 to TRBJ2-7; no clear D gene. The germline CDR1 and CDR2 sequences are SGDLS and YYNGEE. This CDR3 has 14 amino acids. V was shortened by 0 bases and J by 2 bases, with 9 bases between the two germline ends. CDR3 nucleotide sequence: TGTGCCAGCAGCGTAGCGCCAGGTCCCTACGAGCAGTACTTC. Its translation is CASSVAPGPYEQYF. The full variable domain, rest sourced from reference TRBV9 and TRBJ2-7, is DSGVTQTPKHLITATGQRVTLRCSPRSGDLSVYWYQQSLDQGLQFLIQYYNGEERAKGNILERFSAQQFPDLHSELNLSSLELGDSALYFCASSVAPGPYEQYFGPGTRLTVT.

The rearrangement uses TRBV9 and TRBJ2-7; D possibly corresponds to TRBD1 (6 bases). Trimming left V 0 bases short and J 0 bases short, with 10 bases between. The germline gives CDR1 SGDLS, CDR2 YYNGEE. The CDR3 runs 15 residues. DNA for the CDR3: TGTGCCAGCAGCGTAGATTGGACAGTCTCCTACGAGCAGTACTTC. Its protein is CASSVDWTVSYEQYF.

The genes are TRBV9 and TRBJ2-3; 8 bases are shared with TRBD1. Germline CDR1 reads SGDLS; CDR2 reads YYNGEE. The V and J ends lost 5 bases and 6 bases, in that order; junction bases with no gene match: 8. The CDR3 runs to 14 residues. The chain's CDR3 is CASRGGQGLDTQYF. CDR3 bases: TGTGCCAGCAGGGGAGGACAGGGTCTTGATACGCAGTATTTT.

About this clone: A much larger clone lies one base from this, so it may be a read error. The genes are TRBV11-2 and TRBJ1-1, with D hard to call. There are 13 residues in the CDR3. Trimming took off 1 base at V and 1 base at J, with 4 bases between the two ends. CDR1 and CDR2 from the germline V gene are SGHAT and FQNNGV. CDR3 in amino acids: CASSLGENTEAFF. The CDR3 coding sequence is TGTGCCAGCAGCTTAGGGGAGAACACTGAAGCTTTCTTT.

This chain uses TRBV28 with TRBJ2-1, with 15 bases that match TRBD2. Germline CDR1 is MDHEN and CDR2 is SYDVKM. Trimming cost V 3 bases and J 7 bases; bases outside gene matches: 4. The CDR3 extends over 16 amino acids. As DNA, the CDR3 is TGTGCCAGCAGTTTCCTCGGGACTAGCGGGAGGAATGAGCAGTTCTTC. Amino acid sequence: CASSFLGTSGRNEQFF.